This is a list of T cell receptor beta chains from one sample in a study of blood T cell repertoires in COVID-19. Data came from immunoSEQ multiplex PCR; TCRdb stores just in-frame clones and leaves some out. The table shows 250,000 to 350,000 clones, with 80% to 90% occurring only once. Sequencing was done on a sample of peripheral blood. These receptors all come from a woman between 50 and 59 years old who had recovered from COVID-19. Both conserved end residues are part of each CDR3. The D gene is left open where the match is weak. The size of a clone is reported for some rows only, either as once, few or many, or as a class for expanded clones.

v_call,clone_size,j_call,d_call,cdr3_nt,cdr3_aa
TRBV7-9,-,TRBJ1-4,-,TGTGCCAGCAGTTCACCAGGCGAAAAACTGTTTTTT,CASSSPGEKLFF
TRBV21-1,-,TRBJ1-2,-,TGTGCCAGCAGCAAACCTTACCACCGGGACAGGGGCAACTATGGCTACACCTTC,CASSKPYHRDRGNYGYTF
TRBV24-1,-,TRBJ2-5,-,TGTGCCACCATGGGGGCGGGTAGGACCCAGTACTTC,CATMGAGRTQYF
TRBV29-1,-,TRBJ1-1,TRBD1,TGCAGCGTTGAAGACGGATGGGGAACAGGGGACCCAGCTTTCTTT,CSVEDGWGTGDPAFF
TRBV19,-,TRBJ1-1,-,TGTGCCAGTAGTATTGGAGTGAACACTGAAGCTTTCTTT,CASSIGVNTEAFF
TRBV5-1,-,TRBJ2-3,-,TGCGCCAGCAGCTTCAAGGTACAGGACACAGATACGCAGTATTTT,CASSFKVQDTDTQYF
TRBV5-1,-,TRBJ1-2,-,TGCGCCAGCACCCCCTCAGGGGACTATGGCTACACCTTC,CASTPSGDYGYTF
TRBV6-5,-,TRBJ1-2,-,TGTGCCAGCAGTTACCACCCCGGACTCCCAAACTATGGCTACACCTTC,CASSYHPGLPNYGYTF
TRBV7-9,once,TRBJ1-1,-,TGTGCCAGCAGCTTAGGACCGGGGATCGCTGAAGCTTTCTTT,CASSLGPGIAEAFF
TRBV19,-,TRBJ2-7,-,TGTGCCAGTAGTATCGGGGGTGGGGACGAGCAGTACTTC,CASSIGGGDEQYF
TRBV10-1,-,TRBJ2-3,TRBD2,TGCGCCAGCAGTGTCCGACTAGCCACAGATACGCAGTATTTT,CASSVRLATDTQYF
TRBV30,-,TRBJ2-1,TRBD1,TGTGCCTGGGGAAAACCGGGACAGAACTACAATGAGCAGTTCTTC,CAWGKPGQNYNEQFF
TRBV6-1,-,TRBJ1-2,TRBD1,TGTGCCAGCAGTGGCCCGACACAGGGGGGAGGTTATGGCTACACCTTC,CASSGPTQGGGYGYTF
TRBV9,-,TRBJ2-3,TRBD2,TGTGCCAGCAGCGATGGTCTAGCGGGAGTCACAGATACGCAGTATTTT,CASSDGLAGVTDTQYF
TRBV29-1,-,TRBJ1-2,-,TGCAGCGTTGATGCAGGGGAAAATAACTATGGCTACACCTTC,CSVDAGENNYGYTF
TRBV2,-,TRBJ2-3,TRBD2,TGTGCCAGCACCCCAAGCGGGAGAATTACAGATACGCAGTATTTT,CASTPSGRITDTQYF
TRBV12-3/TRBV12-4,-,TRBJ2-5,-,TGTGCCAGCAGTCCCCAGTCGGAGACCCAGTACTTC,CASSPQSETQYF
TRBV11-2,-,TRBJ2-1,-,TGTGCCAGCAGCTTAGGGGCCAATGAGCAGTTCTTC,CASSLGANEQFF
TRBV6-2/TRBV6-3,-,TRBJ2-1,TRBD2,TGTGCCAGCAGTTACTCGACTAGCGGGCGTTACAATGAGCAGTTCTTC,CASSYSTSGRYNEQFF
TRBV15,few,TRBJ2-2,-,TGTGCCACCAGCAGAGATACTAACACCGGGGAGCTGTTTTTT,CATSRDTNTGELFF
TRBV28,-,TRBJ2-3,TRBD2,TGTGCCAGCGCCTCGGTTCTAGCGGACCGAGATACGCAGTATTTT,CASASVLADRDTQYF
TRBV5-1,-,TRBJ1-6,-,TGCGCCAGCAGCTTGGCACCTTCAGGGATCGATTCACCCCTCCACTTT,CASSLAPSGIDSPLHF
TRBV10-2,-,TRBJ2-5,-,TGCGCCAGCAGTCGGGGTCACCAAGAGACCCAGTACTTC,CASSRGHQETQYF
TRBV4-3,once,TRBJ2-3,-,TGCGCCAGCAGCCAATCTAGCACAGATACGCAGTATTTT,CASSQSSTDTQYF
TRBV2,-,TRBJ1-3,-,TGTGCCAGTGGACAGAGCTCTGGAAACACCATATATTTT,CASGQSSGNTIYF
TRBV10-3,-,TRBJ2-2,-,TGTGCCATCAGTCCGGAGGTCAACACCGGGGAGCTGTTTTTT,CAISPEVNTGELFF
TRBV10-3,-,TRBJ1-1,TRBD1,TGTGCCATCAGTGAGATCGCAGGGGGCCTGAACACTGAAGCTTTCTTT,CAISEIAGGLNTEAFF
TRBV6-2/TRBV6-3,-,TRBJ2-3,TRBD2,TGTGCCAGCAGTTACGACAGCGGGGCCCCAGATACGCAGTATTTT,CASSYDSGAPDTQYF
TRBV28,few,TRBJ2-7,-,TGTGCCAGCAGTTCCGGGACATTTTCCTACGAGCAGTACTTC,CASSSGTFSYEQYF
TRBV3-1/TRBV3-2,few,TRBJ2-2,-,TGTGCCAGCAGCCCGGCGGGGAGCGGTCGGACCGGGGAGCTGTTTTTT,CASSPAGSGRTGELFF
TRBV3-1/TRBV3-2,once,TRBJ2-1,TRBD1,TGTGCCAGCAGCCGTCGACAGGGGGCAGATGAGCAGTTCTTC,CASSRRQGADEQFF
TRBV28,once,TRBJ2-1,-,TGTGCCAGCAGTTTATTTAGGGGTCGGGGGAACAATGAGCAGTTCTTC,CASSLFRGRGNNEQFF
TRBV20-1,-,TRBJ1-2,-,TGCAGTGCTAGTGTCAGGATGGAAAACTATGGCTACACCTTC,CSASVRMENYGYTF
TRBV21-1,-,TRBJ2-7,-,TGTGCCAGCAGCACAACGAGGACAGAAACTTACGAGCAGTACTTC,CASSTTRTETYEQYF
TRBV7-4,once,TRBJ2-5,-,TGTGCCAGCAGCTTAGTCTTGGGTTACGGGGTTGGACAGACCCAGTACTTC,CASSLVLGYGVGQTQYF
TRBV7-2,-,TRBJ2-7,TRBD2,TGTGCCAGCCAATTCGGGACGGGAGGGGGCTACGAGCAGTACTTC,CASQFGTGGGYEQYF
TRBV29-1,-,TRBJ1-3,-,TGCAGCGTGGCAGGGACAACTGGAAACACCATATATTTT,CSVAGTTGNTIYF
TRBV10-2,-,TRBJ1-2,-,TGCGCCAGCAGTAATGGACTTAACGTGGGCTACACCTTC,CASSNGLNVGYTF
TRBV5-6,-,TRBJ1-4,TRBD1,TGTGCCAGCAGTCGGGACAGGCGGAACGAAAAACTGTTTTTT,CASSRDRRNEKLFF
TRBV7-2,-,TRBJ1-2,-,TGTGCCAGCAGCTTAGCCCCTCAGGACTATGGCTACACCTTC,CASSLAPQDYGYTF